This TCR beta chain was found in a study of T cell changes during pregnancy in multiple sclerosis (dated by TCRdb to the late 2010s). Background for the entire study: Changes in the T cell repertoire over the course of pregnancy were examined in this study in women with multiple sclerosis.

As for this clone: Its antigen is still unknown. Per-nucleotide qualities are absent, and no much larger clonotype sits a single base away.

The CDR3 contains 17 residues, cysteine and phenylalanine counted. The DNA shown is the 51-base CDR3, in frame from base 1. The CDR1 and CDR2 encoded by the germline V gene are MDHEN and SYDVKM. The germline ends are 16 bases apart after V is trimmed by 4 bases and J by 0 bases. Receptor libraries were prepared by the immunoSEQ multiplex PCR assay. What TCRdb holds here is the immuneACCESS table cut down to in-frame rearrangements. Part of the clones is not present; checked against another copy, under half of the missing clones reflect an unresolved V gene, and the others are unexplained. The sample table shows 65,000 to 80,000 clones, and roughly 91% are seen once. The ten largest clones capture approximately 0.99% of the sample.

The TCR sequence derives from a female donor with multiple sclerosis, enrolled in a pregnancy study. This material consisted of peripheral blood, taken in the first trimester of pregnancy. The V and J genes are TRBV28 and TRBJ2-1; there is no confident call for the D gene. The CDR3 protein: CASSSPTQPSSYNEQFF. The nucleotide sequence is given as TGTGCCAGCAGTTCCCCGACCCAGCCTAGCTCCTACAATGAGCAGTTCTTC.